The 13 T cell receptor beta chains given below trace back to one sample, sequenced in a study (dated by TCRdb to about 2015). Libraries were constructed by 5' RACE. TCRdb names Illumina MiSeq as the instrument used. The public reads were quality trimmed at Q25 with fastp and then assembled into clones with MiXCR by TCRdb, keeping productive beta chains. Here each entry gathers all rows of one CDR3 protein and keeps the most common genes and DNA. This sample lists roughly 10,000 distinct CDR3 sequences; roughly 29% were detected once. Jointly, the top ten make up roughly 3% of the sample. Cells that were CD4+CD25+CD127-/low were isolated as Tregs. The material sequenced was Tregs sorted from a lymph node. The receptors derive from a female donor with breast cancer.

The DNA of the CDR3 is TGTGCCAGCAGCGTGACAGGGTTTCCTTTCTTT. Amino acid sequence: CASSVTGFPFF. The chain joins TRBV6-1 to TRBJ1-1; TRBD1 matches at 7 bases. Losses at the gene ends were 6 bases for V and 12 bases for J; bases not matched to a gene: 7. Germline V CDR1 and CDR2: MNHNS, SASEGT. The CDR3 totals 11 residues.

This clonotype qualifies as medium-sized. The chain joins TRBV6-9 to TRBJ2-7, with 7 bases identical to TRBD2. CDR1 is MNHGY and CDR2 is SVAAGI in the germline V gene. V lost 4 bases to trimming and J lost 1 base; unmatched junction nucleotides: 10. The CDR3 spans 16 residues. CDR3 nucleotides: TGTGCCAGCAGTTTGGGGGGGAGGGTAGAGTCCTACGAGCAGTACTTC. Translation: CASSLGGRVESYEQYF.

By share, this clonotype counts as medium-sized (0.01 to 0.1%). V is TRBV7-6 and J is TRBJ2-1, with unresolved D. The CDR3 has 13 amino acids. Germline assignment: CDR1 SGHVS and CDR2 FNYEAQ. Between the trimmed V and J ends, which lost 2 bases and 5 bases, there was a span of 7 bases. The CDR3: CASSLPPNNEQFF. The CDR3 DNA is TGTGCCAGCAGCTTACCACCCAACAATGAGCAGTTCTTC. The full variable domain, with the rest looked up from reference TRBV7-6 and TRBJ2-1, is GAGVSQSPRYKVTKRGQDVALRCDPISGHVSLYWYRQALGQGPEFLTYFNYEAQQDKSGLPNDRFSAERPEGSISTLTIQRTEQRDSAMYRCASSLPPNNEQFFGPGTRLTVL.

The chain's CDR3 is CASSFGSGIYNEKLFF. The CDR3 nucleotides are TGCGCCAGCAGCTTTGGTAGCGGGATCTACAATGAAAAACTGTTTTTT. This sequence joins TRBV5-1 and TRBJ1-4; no reliable D call. CDR3 length: 16 residues. V was trimmed by 2 bases and J by 5 bases, leaving 16 bases between them. Per germline, CDR1 SGHRS and CDR2 YFSETQ.

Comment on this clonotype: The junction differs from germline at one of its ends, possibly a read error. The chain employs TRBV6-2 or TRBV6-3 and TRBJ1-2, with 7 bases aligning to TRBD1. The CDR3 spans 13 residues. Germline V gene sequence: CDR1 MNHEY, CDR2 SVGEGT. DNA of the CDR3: TGTACCAGCAGTTACGACAGGGCCTATGGCTACACCTTC. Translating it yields CTSSYDRAYGYTF.

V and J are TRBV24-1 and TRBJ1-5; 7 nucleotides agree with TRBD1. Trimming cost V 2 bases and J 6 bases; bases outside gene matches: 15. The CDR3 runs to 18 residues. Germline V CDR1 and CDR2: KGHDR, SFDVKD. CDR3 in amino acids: CATSDSPGQVGKGQPQHF. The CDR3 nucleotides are TGTGCCACCAGTGATTCCCCTGGACAGGTTGGGAAAGGTCAGCCCCAGCATTTT.

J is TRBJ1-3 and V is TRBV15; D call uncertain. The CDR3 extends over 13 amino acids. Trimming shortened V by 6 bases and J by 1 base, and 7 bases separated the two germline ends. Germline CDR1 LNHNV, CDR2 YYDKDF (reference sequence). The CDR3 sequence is CATRLISGNTIYF. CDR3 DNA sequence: TGTGCCACCAGACTTATATCTGGAAACACCATATATTTT.

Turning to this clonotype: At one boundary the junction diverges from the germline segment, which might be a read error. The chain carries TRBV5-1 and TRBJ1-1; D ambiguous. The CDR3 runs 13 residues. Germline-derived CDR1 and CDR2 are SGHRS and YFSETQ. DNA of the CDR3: TGCGCCGGCAGCTTGGCCCGGGACACTGAAGCTTTCTTT. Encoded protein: CAGSLARDTEAFF.

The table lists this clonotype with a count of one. The CDR3 DNA sequence: TGTGCCAGCAGCTTACTAGTGGGATCCCACAATGAGCAGTTCTTC. It is translated as CASSLLVGSHNEQFF. The V and J genes are TRBV7-3 and TRBJ2-1; D is uncertain. Trimming shortened V by 2 bases and J by 5 bases, and 13 bases separated the two germline ends. There are 15 residues in the CDR3. Germline CDR1 reads SGHTA; CDR2 reads FQGTGA.

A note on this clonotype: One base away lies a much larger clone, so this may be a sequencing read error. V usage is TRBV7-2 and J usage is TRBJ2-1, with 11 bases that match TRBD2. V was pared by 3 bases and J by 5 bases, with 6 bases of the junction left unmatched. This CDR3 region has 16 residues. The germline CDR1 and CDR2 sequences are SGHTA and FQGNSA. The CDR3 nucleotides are TGTGCCAGCAGCTTCCGACTAGCGGGAACCCACAATGAGCAGTTCTTC. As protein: CASSFRLAGTHNEQFF.

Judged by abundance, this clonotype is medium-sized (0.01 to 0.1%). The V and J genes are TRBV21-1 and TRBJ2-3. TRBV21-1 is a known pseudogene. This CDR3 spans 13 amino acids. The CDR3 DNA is TGTGCCAGCAGCAAATGTAGACTCCGTACGCAGTATTTT. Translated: CASSKCRLRTQYF.

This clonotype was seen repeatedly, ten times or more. The DNA of the CDR3 is TGTGCCAGCAGCTTAGGAAAAGGAGAGCAGTTCTTC. Its translation: CASSLGKGEQFF. This chain joins TRBV7-6 and TRBJ2-1, with D unclear. Trimming pared 1 base from V and 10 bases from J, leaving 8 bases between. Germline CDR1 is SGHVS and CDR2 is FNYEAQ. The CDR3 contains 12 residues.

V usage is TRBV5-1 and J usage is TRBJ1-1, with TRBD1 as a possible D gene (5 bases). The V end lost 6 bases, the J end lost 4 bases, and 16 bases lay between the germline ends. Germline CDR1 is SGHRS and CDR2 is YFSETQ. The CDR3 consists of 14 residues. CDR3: CASTLGGASTEAFF. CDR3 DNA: TGCGCCAGCACCCTGGGGGGTGCAAGCACTGAAGCTTTCTTT.